The clone carrying this T cell receptor beta chain was seen only once. Its antigen remains unknown. The sample originates from a study of blood T cells in healthy people across ages. The wider study: There was about one barcoded beta molecule captured by template switching per two T cells.

Between the trimmed V and J ends, which lost 0 bases and 5 bases, there was a span of 8 bases. The CDR3 totals 14 residues. Per the germline V gene, CDR1 is MNHEY and CDR2 is SVGEGT. Study-level results: Older individuals had lower TCR beta diversity per million T cells (the decline was roughly linear).

With a J-beta primer mix and a sample-barcoded 5' primer, a second PCR ran about 6 to 11 cycles. Carrying 12 random nucleotides, a template-switch adaptor labeled each individual cDNA molecule. TCRdb reanalysed the 5' RACE reads using MiXCR and keeps one entry per CDR3 protein. The sample holds 1.5 million to 2 million distinct CDR3 sequences, about 50% seen once. Sequenced input: blood. The V and J genes are TRBV6-2 or TRBV6-3 and TRBJ1-5; D call uncertain. The TCR sequence derives from a woman in her forties in good health. In DNA, the CDR3 is TGTGCCAGCAGTTACTCGACGCGTTATCAGCCCCAGCATTTT. This gives the protein CASSYSTRYQPQHF.